A single sample gave rise to the 27 T cell receptor beta chains below, sequenced in a study of B cell selection in AIRE deficiency. Sorted regulatory T cells were CD4-positive, CD25-high and CD127-low or negative. Produced via immunoSEQ multiplex PCR; TCRdb's table is partial and in-frame only. The sample comprises about 5,200 clones, over 75% of which are singletons, and about 2.9% rests with the top ten. Sequenced sample: Tregs sorted from PBMCs. Receptors originate from a human donor with AIRE deficiency.

The rearrangement links TRBV11-1 to TRBJ1-2; D ambiguous. This CDR3 region has 15 residues. CDR1 SGHAT and CDR2 FQDESV come from the germline V gene (reference sequence). The V gene lost 1 base and the J gene lost 4 bases, with 13 bases spanning the gap. DNA of the CDR3: TGTGCCAGCAGCTTAGGGGCAGGAGAACGCTATGGCTACACCTTC. It is translated as CASSLGAGERYGYTF.

The genes are TRBV18 and TRBJ1-1, with D perhaps matching TRBD1 (5 bases). The V end was cut by 1 base, the J end by 9 bases, with 12 bases between. Germline CDR1 and CDR2: KGHSH and LQKENI. CDR3 size: 13 residues. CDR3 DNA sequence: TGTGCCAGCTCACCACTGGCGGGGCTTCAAGCTTTCTTT. Protein sequence: CASSPLAGLQAFF.

The chain links TRBV6-1 to TRBJ1-4, with no clear D. In germline, CDR1 is MNHNS, CDR2 SASEGT. Trimming stripped 4 bases from V and 8 bases from J, with 14 bases between. This CDR3 is 14 amino acids long. The CDR3 reads CASSAGRVGEKLFF. CDR3 sequence (DNA): TGTGCCAGCAGTGCCGGACGGGTGGGGGAAAAACTGTTTTTT.

CDR3 DNA: TGCGCCAGCAGCTCCGGGACAGGGGGCAACGAGCAGTACTTC. It translates to CASSSGTGGNEQYF. This rearrangement joins TRBV5-1 to TRBJ2-7, with 12 bases identical to TRBD1. The V and J ends lost 3 bases and 5 bases, in that order; junction bases with no gene match: 3. This CDR3 spans 14 amino acids. CDR1 SGHRS and CDR2 YFSETQ come from the germline V gene.

The chain recombines TRBV7-9 with TRBJ1-1; D ambiguous. Germline CDR1 SEHNR, CDR2 FQNEAQ (reference sequence). V dropped 1 base and J dropped 3 bases, with 15 bases sitting between them. This CDR3 comprises 16 residues. CDR3 DNA: TGTGCCAGCAGCTTAGGCGGCGGAACCCGCCACACTGAAGCTTTCTTT. It specifies CASSLGGGTRHTEAFF.

This chain links TRBV7-9 with TRBJ1-2; TRBD1 might be the D (6 bases). Germline assignment: CDR1 SEHNR and CDR2 FQNEAQ (reference sequence). The CDR3 contains 13 residues. V lost 3 bases and J 4 bases, leaving 9 bases between the germline ends. In nucleotides, the CDR3 is TGTGCCAGCAGCTTCGGGGACACCTATGGCTACACCTTC. Its translation is CASSFGDTYGYTF.

DNA of the CDR3: TGCGCCAGCAGCCAAGGATCTTCCAATCAGCCCCAGCATTTT. Translation gives CASSQGSSNQPQHF. The chain carries TRBV4-1 and TRBJ1-5; D is unclear. From germline, CDR1 is MGHRA and CDR2 YSYEKL. The CDR3 is 14 amino acids. V was shortened by 1 base and J by 3 bases, with 7 bases between the two germline ends.

V is TRBV30 and J is TRBJ2-3, with a weak D call TRBD2 (6 bases). This CDR3 has 12 residues. Germline CDR1 GTSNPN, CDR2 SVGIG (reference sequence). V was trimmed by 2 bases and J by 4 bases, leaving 7 bases between them. CDR3 amino acids: CAWSPGADTQYF. CDR3 in DNA: TGTGCCTGGAGTCCGGGGGCAGATACGCAGTATTTT.

This rearrangement joins TRBV7-9 to TRBJ1-2; 8 bases fit TRBD1. CDR1 and CDR2 (germline): SEHNR, FQNEAQ (reference sequence). V was pared by 4 bases and J by 1 base, with 5 bases of the junction left unmatched. The CDR3 totals 15 residues. The CDR3 DNA sequence: TGTGCCAGCAGCTCCGGTACAGGGGGTAACTATGGCTACACCTTC. This gives the protein CASSSGTGGNYGYTF.

This clone was counted a single time. The rearrangement joins TRBV4-2 to TRBJ2-1; TRBD1 agrees at 7 bases. The CDR3 spans 15 residues. CDR1 is LGHNA and CDR2 is YNFKEQ in the germline V gene. V gave up 1 base and J gave up 6 bases; unmatched junction bases: 6. CDR3 in amino acids: CASSQVQGESNEQFF. DNA of the CDR3: TGTGCCAGCAGCCAAGTTCAGGGGGAATCCAATGAGCAGTTCTTC.

V and J are TRBV10-3 and TRBJ1-2; 8 positions match TRBD1. This CDR3 comprises 13 residues. V gave up 8 bases and J gave up 4 bases; unmatched junction bases: 6. The germline V gene has CDR1 ENHRY and CDR2 SYGVKD. The CDR3 loop is CAIAHRGSYGYTF. CDR3 sequence (DNA): TGTGCCATCGCCCACAGGGGGAGCTATGGCTACACCTTC.

This rearrangement joins TRBV4-2 to TRBJ1-2; 9 nucleotides agree with TRBD1. CDR3 length equals 13 residues. After removal of 0 bases from V and 7 bases from J, the junction contained 0 bases not matched to a gene. In germline, CDR1 is LGHNA, CDR2 YNFKEQ. As DNA, the CDR3 is TGTGCCAGCAGCCAAGAGGACAGGGGTGGCTACACCTTC. Protein sequence: CASSQEDRGGYTF.

This clone was seen more than once but under ten times. The chain recombines TRBV7-9 with TRBJ2-3; TRBD1 matches at 9 bases. Germline V lookup: CDR1 SEHNR, CDR2 FQNEAQ (reference sequence). V shed 5 bases and J 4 bases; nucleotides not matched to a gene: 4. CDR3 length equals 14 residues. This CDR3 is CASSRDRAADTQYF. Here the CDR3 DNA reads TGTGCCAGCAGCAGGGACAGGGCCGCAGATACGCAGTATTTT.

The J gene is TRBJ2-3, the V gene TRBV11-3, with 11 nucleotides matching TRBD2. CDR3 size: 16 residues. Germline CDR1 reads SGHNT; CDR2 reads YENEEA. V was clipped by 0 bases and J by 3 bases; unmatched bases: 2. As DNA, the CDR3 is TGTGCCAGCAGCTTAGATGCTAGCGGGGGGACAGATACGCAGTATTTT. Amino acids: CASSLDASGGTDTQYF.

This clone has more than one count but fewer than ten. This chain joins TRBV27 and TRBJ2-2; 12 bases align to TRBD1. The CDR3 is made up of 15 amino acids. Unmatched junction bases numbered 2, after V lost 6 bases and J lost 3 bases. The V gene's germline CDR1 is MNHEY and CDR2 SMNVEV (reference sequence). In nucleotides, the CDR3 is TGTGCCAGCAGCCGGGACAGGGGGCACACCGGGGAGCTGTTTTTT. Its protein product is CASSRDRGHTGELFF.

The V call is TRBV4-2, the J call TRBJ1-2; D remains unclear. Germline V CDR1 and CDR2: LGHNA, YNFKEQ. This CDR3 is 13 amino acids long. Between the trimmed V and J ends, which lost 0 bases and 3 bases, there was a span of 5 bases. CDR3 amino acids: CASSQDGHYGYTF. Written as DNA, the CDR3 is TGTGCCAGCAGCCAAGATGGGCACTATGGCTACACCTTC.

The table lists this clone with a few counts. The rearrangement uses TRBV11-3 and TRBJ2-1; 8 bases agree with TRBD2. This CDR3 has 16 residues. J gave up 8 bases and V 4 bases, and 13 bases lay outside the gene matches. Germline assignment: CDR1 SGHNT and CDR2 YENEEA. Here the CDR3 reads CASSWGAGEGRDEQFF. The CDR3 region has the DNA TGTGCCAGCAGCTGGGGAGCGGGAGAAGGGAGGGATGAGCAGTTCTTC.

This chain uses TRBV11-1 with TRBJ2-5; D call uncertain. This CDR3 spans 14 amino acids. Germline values: CDR1 SGHAT, CDR2 FQDESV (reference sequence). Trimming removed 5 bases at V and 1 base at J, with 11 bases between. Here the CDR3 reads CASSRWQAQETQYF. The CDR3 coding sequence is TGTGCCAGCAGCCGGTGGCAGGCCCAAGAGACCCAGTACTTC.

The V gene is TRBV5-4, the J gene TRBJ1-5; D is ambiguous. Looked up from germline, CDR1 is SGHNT and CDR2 is YYREEE (reference sequence). V shed 7 bases and J shed 2 bases, with 10 bases lying between them. CDR3 size: 13 residues. The CDR3: CASSVGGNQPQHF. The CDR3 DNA reads as TGTGCCAGCTCAGTGGGAGGCAATCAGCCCCAGCATTTT. Variable domain in full (rest from reference TRBV5-4 and TRBJ1-5): ETGVTQSPTHLIKTRGQQVTLRCSSQSGHNTVSWYQQALGQGPQFIFQYYREEENGRGNFPPRFSGLQFPNYSSELNVNALELDDSALYLCASSVGGNQPQHFGDGTRLSIL.

The chain's CDR3 is CASSRGVSPLHF. The CDR3 coding sequence is TGTGCCAGTAGCAGAGGGGTTTCACCCCTCCACTTT. The chain couples TRBV19 to TRBJ1-6, with D maybe TRBD1 (5 bases). CDR1 and CDR2 from the germline V gene are LNHDA and SQIVND (reference sequence). V lost 6 bases and J lost 9, with 9 bases in between. The CDR3 totals 12 residues.

The chain carries TRBV5-6 and TRBJ2-3; D is unresolved. This CDR3 spans 13 amino acids. The V and J ends lost 0 bases and 2 bases respectively, with 4 bases between them. Looked up from germline, CDR1 is SGHDT and CDR2 is YYEEEE. The CDR3 spells CASSLAATDTQYF. The CDR3 DNA reads as TGTGCCAGCAGCTTGGCCGCCACAGATACGCAGTATTTT.

The chain carries TRBV27 and TRBJ1-1; possible D gene TRBD1, 5 bases. The germline V gene encodes CDR1 MNHEY and CDR2 SMNVEV (reference sequence). CDR3 length equals 16 residues. Trimming stripped 10 bases from V and 3 bases from J, with 24 bases between. The CDR3, as DNA: TGTGCCACCCTGTCGTATAGGGGCTTTCGGGACACTGAAGCTTTCTTT. It specifies CATLSYRGFRDTEAFF.

This clone was seen a few times. CDR3 bases: TGTGCCAGCAGCTTAGGACAGGGTGGAAACACCATATATTTT. Encoded protein: CASSLGQGGNTIYF. J is TRBJ1-3 and V is TRBV7-8; 7 bases are shared with TRBD1. Trimming removed 1 base from V and 3 bases from J; junction bases left unmatched: 0. The CDR3 is made up of 14 amino acids. The germline V gene encodes CDR1 SGHVS and CDR2 FQNEAQ.

The chain has TRBV11-1 and TRBJ2-7; the D gene is possibly TRBD1 (6 bases). This CDR3 is built from 14 residues. V lost 4 bases and J lost 0, with 10 bases in between. Per the germline V gene, CDR1 is SGHAT and CDR2 is FQDESV (reference sequence). CDR3 sequence: CASSSQGDSYEQYF. CDR3 sequence (DNA): TGTGCCAGCAGCTCACAGGGAGACTCCTACGAGCAGTACTTC.

The chain joins TRBV9 to TRBJ2-2, with D perhaps matching TRBD2 (5 bases). CDR1 is SGDLS and CDR2 is YYNGEE in the germline V gene. The CDR3 contains 15 residues. V was trimmed by 3 bases and J by 1 base, leaving 10 bases between them. The chain's CDR3 is CASSARGRNTGELFF. The CDR3 DNA sequence: TGTGCCAGCAGCGCCCGGGGTCGGAACACCGGGGAGCTGTTTTTT. Based on the CDR3 plus reference TRBV9 and TRBJ2-2, the full variable domain is DSGVTQTPKHLITATGQRVTLRCSPRSGDLSVYWYQQSLDQGLQFLIQYYNGEERAKGNILERFSAQQFPDLHSELNLSSLELGDSALYFCASSARGRNTGELFFGEGSRLTVL.

The chain couples TRBV5-1 to TRBJ2-7; TRBD2 aligns across 10 bases. The trim removed 0 bases at V and 2 bases at J, leaving 2 bases unmatched. Germline loops: CDR1 SGHRS, CDR2 YFSETQ. The CDR3 spans 15 residues. CDR3 protein: CASSLELAGTYEQYF. CDR3 coding DNA: TGCGCCAGCAGCTTGGAACTAGCGGGGACCTACGAGCAGTACTTC. Full variable domain (missing parts from reference TRBV5-1 and TRBJ2-7): KAGVTQTPRYLIKTRGQQVTLSCSPISGHRSVSWYQQTPGQGLQFLFEYFSETQRNKGNFPGRFSGRQFSNSRSEMNVSTLELGDSALYLCASSLELAGTYEQYFGPGTRLTVT.

The chain couples TRBV25-1 to TRBJ1-2; D is possibly TRBD1 (5 bases). This CDR3 spans 14 amino acids. Germline V CDR1 and CDR2: MGHDK, SYGVNS. V shed 4 bases and J shed 4 bases, with 13 bases lying between them. CDR3 nucleotide sequence: TGTGCCAGCAGTGCCTCCGGGACGATCTATGGCTACACCTTC. This codes for CASSASGTIYGYTF.